The 11 T cell receptor beta chains listed next were all sequenced from one sample in a study of metastatic and nonmetastatic thyroid tumors. TCRdb re-called the PCR reads through MiXCR. This table holds 22,000 or so clones, 15% to 17% found once. Ahead of thyroid surgery, no patient had received treatment of any kind. The specimen was blood. These receptors were collected from a female donor with papillary thyroid cancer or a benign thyroid nodule (not recorded which). Some clones in this sample may be carry-over from other donors' samples.

This clone rates as medium-sized. This rearrangement joins TRBV11-3 to TRBJ1-6, with D unclear. CDR1 and CDR2 (germline): SGHNT, YENEEA. Trimming shortened V by 3 bases and J by 9 bases, and 12 bases separated the two germline ends. The CDR3 totals 14 residues. The CDR3 is CASSLFQDGSPLHF. CDR3 nucleotide sequence: TGTGCCAGCAGCTTGTTCCAGGATGGTTCACCCCTCCACTTT.

This rearrangement joins TRBV20-1 to TRBJ2-3; 7 bases are a match to TRBD2. This CDR3 has 12 residues. The V gene's germline CDR1 is DFQATT and CDR2 SNEGSKA (reference sequence). The V gene end was trimmed by 6 bases and the J gene end by 3 bases; junction bases not matched to a gene: 3. CDR3 sequence: CSAKAGTDTQYF. As DNA, the CDR3 is TGCAGTGCCAAAGCGGGAACAGATACGCAGTATTTT.

This clone came up many times. A much larger clone lies one base from this, so it may be a read error. Other nucleotide sequences from this sample produce the same CDR3. The CDR3 here is CASSSGTGGVDWEQFF. Written as DNA, the CDR3 is TGCGCCAGCAGCTCGGGGACAGGGGGCGTGGACTGGGAGCAATTCTTC. V usage is TRBV5-1 and J usage is TRBJ2-1; 12 nucleotides align to TRBD1. CDR1 SGHRS and CDR2 YFSETQ come from the germline V gene. The CDR3 runs 16 residues.

This clone was recorded at least ten times. CDR3 sequence (DNA): TGTGCCAGCTCACCACCGGGACTAGCGAACACCGGGGAGCTGTTTTTT. Its protein product is CASSPPGLANTGELFF. The V and J genes are TRBV18 and TRBJ2-2; 8 nucleotides match TRBD2. The V and J ends lost 0 bases and 0 bases, in that order; junction bases with no gene match: 0. CDR3 length: 16 amino acids. CDR1 is KGHSH, CDR2 LQKENI, per germline.

The rearrangement joins TRBV19 to TRBJ2-7; 13 nucleotides line up with TRBD2. This CDR3 spans 13 amino acids. With V trimmed by 3 bases and J by 9 bases, 2 bases remained unmatched. Germline V CDR1 and CDR2: LNHDA, SQIVND (reference sequence). The CDR3 DNA is TGTGCCAGTAGTATGGGGACTAGCGGGGCGCAGTACTTC. This sequence encodes CASSMGTSGAQYF. Complete variable domain (other parts from reference TRBV19 and TRBJ2-7): DGGITQSPKYLFRKEGQNVTLSCEQNLNHDAMYWYRQDPGQGLRLIYYSQIVNDFQKGDIAEGYSVSREKKESFPLTVTSAQKNPTAFYLCASSMGTSGAQYFGPGTRLTVT.

This clone showed up many times. V usage is TRBV27 and J usage is TRBJ2-7, with 9 bases aligning to TRBD1. From germline, CDR1 is MNHEY and CDR2 SMNVEV (reference sequence). CDR3 size: 14 residues. The junction had 8 bases not matched to a gene; V was cut back by 6 bases and J by 5 bases. The CDR3 sequence is CASRSNRGLHEQYF. The CDR3 coding sequence is TGTGCCAGCAGGAGTAACAGGGGGCTCCACGAGCAGTACTTC.

This clone has a handful of counts. A junction boundary mismatches the germline segment, possibly from a read error. This chain joins TRBV6-4 and TRBJ2-7; no firm D call. Per germline, CDR1 MRHNA and CDR2 SNTAGT. This CDR3 has 14 residues. The CDR3: CAISETTVSYEQYF. CDR3 nucleotides: TGTGCCATCAGTGAAACTACGGTTTCCTACGAGCAGTACTTC.

This clone was observed many times. The chain couples TRBV5-1 to TRBJ1-5; D remains ambiguous. Between the trimmed V and J ends, which lost 0 bases and 6 bases, there was a span of 10 bases. Germline V gene sequence: CDR1 SGHRS, CDR2 YFSETQ. The CDR3 totals 14 residues. The CDR3 reads CASSLEGSGQPQHF. The DNA of the CDR3 is TGCGCCAGCAGCTTGGAAGGCTCTGGTCAGCCCCAGCATTTT.

V is TRBV11-3 and J is TRBJ2-2, with 7 nucleotides matching TRBD1. V shed 3 bases and J 6 bases; nucleotides not matched to a gene: 4. The CDR3 has 14 amino acids. CDR1 and CDR2 from the germline V gene are SGHNT and YENEEA. The CDR3 sequence: CASSFSRGSGELFF. DNA for the CDR3: TGTGCCAGCAGCTTCAGCAGGGGGTCCGGGGAGCTGTTTTTT. Complete variable domain (other parts from reference TRBV11-3 and TRBJ2-2): EAGVVQSPRYKIIEKKQPVAFWCNPISGHNTLYWYLQNLGQGPELLIRYENEEAVDDSQLPKDRFSAERLKGVDSTLKIQPAELGDSAVYLCASSFSRGSGELFFGEGSRLTVL.

This clone was recorded many times. V gene TRBV20-1 combines with J gene TRBJ2-2, with D possibly TRBD2 on 5 matching bases. Germline CDR1 is DFQATT and CDR2 is SNEGSKA (reference sequence). This CDR3 region has 15 residues. V was trimmed by 5 bases and J by 5 bases, leaving 18 bases between them. The CDR3 here is CSAGLAIRETGELFF. In nucleotides, the CDR3 is TGCAGTGCTGGATTAGCGATCCGGGAAACCGGGGAGCTGTTTTTT.

This clone has more than one count but fewer than ten. The V call is TRBV6-2 or TRBV6-3, the J call TRBJ2-6; D gene ambiguous. In germline, CDR1 is MNHEY, CDR2 SVGEGT. V shed 4 bases and J shed 4 bases, with 8 bases lying between them. The CDR3 sequence is 14 residues long. The CDR3 nucleotides are TGTGCCAGCAGTTCCGACCCCGGGGCCAACGTCCTGACTTTC. Protein: CASSSDPGANVLTF.